Below are 9 T cell receptor beta chains sequenced from a single sample in a study of blood T cells in healthy people across ages. Then a second PCR, running roughly 7 to 11 cycles, was carried out with a sample-barcoded 5' primer and a J-beta primer mix. TCRdb passed the 5' RACE reads through MiXCR, listing each CDR3 protein once. This table holds just under 550,000 distinct CDR3 sequences, less than 25% found once. The data also belong to a second study, concerning T cells of mothers and their children.

Sequencing was performed on blood. The receptors were sampled from a boy younger than 18 in good health.

This chain joins TRBV27 and TRBJ1-1; maybe TRBD1 (6 bases). The germline V and J ends were trimmed by 5 bases and 5 bases, with 12 bases remaining between them. This CDR3 contains 13 residues. Germline assignment: CDR1 MNHEY and CDR2 SMNVEV (reference sequence). In DNA, the CDR3 is TGTGCCAGCAGTGATACAGGGACAACTGAAGCTTTCTTT. It yields the protein CASSDTGTTEAFF.

The chain employs TRBV15 and TRBJ2-7, with TRBD2 identical over 9 bases. This CDR3 spans 19 amino acids. V gave up 0 bases and J gave up 1 base; unmatched junction bases: 13. Germline V CDR1 and CDR2: LNHNV, YYDKDF (reference sequence). CDR3 protein: CATSRDGGISGRKSYEQYF. For the CDR3, the DNA is TGTGCCACCAGCAGAGACGGGGGTATTAGCGGGAGAAAATCCTACGAGCAGTACTTC.

The gene calls are TRBV3-1 and TRBJ2-5, with D possibly being TRBD1 (5 bases). The DNA end lines up better with TRBJ2-1; the J call may be wrong. The germline gives CDR1 LGHDT, CDR2 YNNKEL (reference sequence). The CDR3 has 14 amino acids. DNA for the CDR3: TGTGCCAGCAGCCAAGAGGGGCCCAACAATGAGCAGTTCTTC. Protein product: CASSQEGPNNEQFF.

This clonotype has more than one count but fewer than ten. This chain joins TRBV5-5 and TRBJ1-2; 8 nucleotides align to TRBD1. Trimming at V came to 3 bases and at J to 6 bases, leaving 13 bases not matched to a gene. The CDR3 is made up of 16 amino acids. Looked up from germline, CDR1 is SGHKS and CDR2 is YYEKEE (reference sequence). DNA of the CDR3: TGTGCCAGCAGCTCCCGGACAGGGAGGTTAAGGAATGGCTACACCTTC. This translates into CASSSRTGRLRNGYTF.

The chain carries TRBV29-1 and TRBJ1-1; 8 bases are shared with TRBD1. Germline CDR1 is SQVTM and CDR2 is ANQGSEA. J lost 2 bases, V lost 7 bases, and 3 bases had no gene match. The length of the CDR3 is 12 residues. Written as DNA, the CDR3 is TGCAGCGGGGGGACAGGCAACACTGAAGCTTTCTTT. Protein: CSGGTGNTEAFF.

This clonotype was seen more than once but under ten times. This sequence joins TRBV2 and TRBJ2-7, with a weak D call TRBD2 (6 bases). Germline lookup yields CDR1 SNHLY and CDR2 FYNNEI. The CDR3 sequence is 13 residues long. V lost 7 bases and J 3 bases, leaving 13 bases between the germline ends. The CDR3 is CASILAAGYEQYF. The DNA of the CDR3 is TGTGCCAGCATCTTAGCGGCAGGCTACGAGCAGTACTTC.

The chain carries TRBV6-2 or TRBV6-3 and TRBJ2-3; no firm D call. Trimming removed 2 bases at V and 0 bases at J, with 6 bases between. CDR1 is MNHEY, CDR2 SVGEGT, per germline. The CDR3 is made up of 14 amino acids. DNA of the CDR3: TGTGCCAGCAGTTACGGCGCCAGCACAGATACGCAGTATTTT. Amino acids: CASSYGASTDTQYF.

This clonotype was counted a few times. This rearrangement joins TRBV4-1 to TRBJ2-1; 14 bases fit TRBD2. CDR1 and CDR2 (germline): MGHRA, YSYEKL. Trimming cost V 4 bases and J 2 bases; bases outside gene matches: 7. This CDR3 has 18 amino acids. The CDR3 coding sequence is TGCGCCAGCAGCCGGGGACTAGCGGGAGTAAGTCCCTACAATGAGCAGTTCTTC. Translation gives CASSRGLAGVSPYNEQFF.

This clonotype was observed a single time. This chain joins TRBV28 and TRBJ2-3, with D uncertain. Germline-derived CDR1 and CDR2 are MDHEN and SYDVKM. The CDR3 runs 13 residues. Trimming shortened V by 3 bases and J by 3 bases, and 7 bases separated the two germline ends. CDR3 residues: CASSFEETDTQYF. DNA of the CDR3: TGTGCCAGCAGTTTCGAGGAGACAGATACGCAGTATTTT.